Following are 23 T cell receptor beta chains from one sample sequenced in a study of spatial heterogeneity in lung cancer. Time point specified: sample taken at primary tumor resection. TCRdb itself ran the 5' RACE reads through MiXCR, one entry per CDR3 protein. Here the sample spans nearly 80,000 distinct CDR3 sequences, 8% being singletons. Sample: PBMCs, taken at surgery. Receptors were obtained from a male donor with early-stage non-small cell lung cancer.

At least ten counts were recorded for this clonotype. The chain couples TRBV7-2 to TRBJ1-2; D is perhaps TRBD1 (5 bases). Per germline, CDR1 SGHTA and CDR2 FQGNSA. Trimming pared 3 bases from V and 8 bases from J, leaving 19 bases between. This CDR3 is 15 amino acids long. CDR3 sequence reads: CASSLPLPGAQGYTF. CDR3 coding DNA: TGTGCCAGCAGCTTGCCCCTCCCCGGGGCGCAAGGCTACACCTTC.

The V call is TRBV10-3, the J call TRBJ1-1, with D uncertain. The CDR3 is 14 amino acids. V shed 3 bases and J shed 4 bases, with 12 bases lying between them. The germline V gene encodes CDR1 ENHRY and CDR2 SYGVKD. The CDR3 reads CAISDRVSSTEAFF. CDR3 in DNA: TGTGCCATCAGTGATAGGGTCTCGAGCACTGAAGCTTTCTTT.

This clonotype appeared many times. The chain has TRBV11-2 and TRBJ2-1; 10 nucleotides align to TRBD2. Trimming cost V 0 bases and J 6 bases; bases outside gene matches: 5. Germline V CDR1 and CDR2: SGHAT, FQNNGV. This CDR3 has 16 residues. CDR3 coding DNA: TGTGCCAGCAGCTTAGAAATAGCGGGAGGAGGCAATGAGCAGTTCTTC. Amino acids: CASSLEIAGGGNEQFF. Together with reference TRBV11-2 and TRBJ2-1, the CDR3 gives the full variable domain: EAGVAQSPRYKIIEKRQSVAFWCNPISGHATLYWYQQILGQGPKLLIQFQNNGVVDDSQLPKDRFSAERLKGVDSTLKIQPAKLEDSAVYLCASSLEIAGGGNEQFFGPGTRLTVL.

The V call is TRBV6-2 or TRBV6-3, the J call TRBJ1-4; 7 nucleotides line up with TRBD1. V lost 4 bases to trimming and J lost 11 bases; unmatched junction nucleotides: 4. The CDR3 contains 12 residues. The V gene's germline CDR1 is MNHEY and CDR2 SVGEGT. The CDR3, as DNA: TGTGCCAGCAGTTCAACGACAGGGAAACTGTTTTTT. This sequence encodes CASSSTTGKLFF.

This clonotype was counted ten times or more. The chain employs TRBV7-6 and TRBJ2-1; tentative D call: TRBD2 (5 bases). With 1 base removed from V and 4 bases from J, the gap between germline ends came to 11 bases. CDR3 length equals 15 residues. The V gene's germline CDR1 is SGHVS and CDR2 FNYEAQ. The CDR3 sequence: CASSLGGGLYNEQFF. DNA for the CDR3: TGTGCCAGCAGCTTAGGAGGCGGGCTTTACAATGAGCAGTTCTTC. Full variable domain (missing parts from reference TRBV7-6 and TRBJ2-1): GAGVSQSPRYKVTKRGQDVALRCDPISGHVSLYWYRQALGQGPEFLTYFNYEAQQDKSGLPNDRFSAERPEGSISTLTIQRTEQRDSAMYRCASSLGGGLYNEQFFGPGTRLTVL.

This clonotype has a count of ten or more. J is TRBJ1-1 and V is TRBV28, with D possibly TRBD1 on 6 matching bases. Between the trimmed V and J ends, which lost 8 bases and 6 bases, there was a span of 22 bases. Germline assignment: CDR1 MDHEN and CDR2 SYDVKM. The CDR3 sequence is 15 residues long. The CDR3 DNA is TGTGCCAGCTTATCCCCCTCGGGACAAGGGTCTGAAGCTTTCTTT. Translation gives CASLSPSGQGSEAFF.

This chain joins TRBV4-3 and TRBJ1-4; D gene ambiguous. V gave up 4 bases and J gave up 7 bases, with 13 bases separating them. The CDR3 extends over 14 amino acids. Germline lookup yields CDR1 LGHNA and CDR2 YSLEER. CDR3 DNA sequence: TGCGCCAGCAGCCCCCGGGGTACCGGTGAAAAACTGTTTTTT. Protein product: CASSPRGTGEKLFF.

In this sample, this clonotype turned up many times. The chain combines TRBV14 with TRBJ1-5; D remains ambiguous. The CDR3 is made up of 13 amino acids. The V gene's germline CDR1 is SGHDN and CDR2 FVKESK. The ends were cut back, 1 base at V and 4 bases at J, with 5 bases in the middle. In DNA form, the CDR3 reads TGTGCCAGCAGCCAAGGGCTAAATCAGCCCCAGCATTTT. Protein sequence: CASSQGLNQPQHF.

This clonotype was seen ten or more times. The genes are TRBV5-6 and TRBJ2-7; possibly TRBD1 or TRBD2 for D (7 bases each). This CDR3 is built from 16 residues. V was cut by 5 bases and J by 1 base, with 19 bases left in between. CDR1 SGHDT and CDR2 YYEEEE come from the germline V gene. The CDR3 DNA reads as TGTGCCAGCAGAGAGAAGGGGGCGCGGGGGTCCTACGAGCAGTACTTC. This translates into CASREKGARGSYEQYF.

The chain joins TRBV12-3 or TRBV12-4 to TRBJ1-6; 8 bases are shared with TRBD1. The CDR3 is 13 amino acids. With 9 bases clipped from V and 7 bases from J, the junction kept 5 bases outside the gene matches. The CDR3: CASGRGLNSPLHF. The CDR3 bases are TGTGCCAGTGGCAGGGGGCTGAATTCACCCCTCCACTTT.

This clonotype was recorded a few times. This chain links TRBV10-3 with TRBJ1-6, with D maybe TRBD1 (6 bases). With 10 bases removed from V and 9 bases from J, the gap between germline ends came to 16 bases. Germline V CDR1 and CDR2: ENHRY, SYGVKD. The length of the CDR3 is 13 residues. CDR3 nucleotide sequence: TGTGCCACCGGGGACACAGAGGGTTCACCCCTCCACTTT. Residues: CATGDTEGSPLHF.

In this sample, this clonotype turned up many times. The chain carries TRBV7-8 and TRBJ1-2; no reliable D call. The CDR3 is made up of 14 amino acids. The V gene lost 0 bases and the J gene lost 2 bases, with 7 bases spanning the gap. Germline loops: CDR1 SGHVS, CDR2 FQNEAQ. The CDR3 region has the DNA TGTGCCAGCAGCTTAGCGTCAGGAAACTATGGCTACACCTTC. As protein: CASSLASGNYGYTF.

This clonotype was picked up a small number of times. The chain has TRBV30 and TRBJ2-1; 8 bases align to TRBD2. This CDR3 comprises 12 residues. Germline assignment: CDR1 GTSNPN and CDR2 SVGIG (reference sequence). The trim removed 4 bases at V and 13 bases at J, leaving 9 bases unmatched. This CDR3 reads CAWNVGSGRQFF. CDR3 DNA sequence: TGTGCCTGGAATGTGGGGAGCGGGAGACAGTTCTTC.

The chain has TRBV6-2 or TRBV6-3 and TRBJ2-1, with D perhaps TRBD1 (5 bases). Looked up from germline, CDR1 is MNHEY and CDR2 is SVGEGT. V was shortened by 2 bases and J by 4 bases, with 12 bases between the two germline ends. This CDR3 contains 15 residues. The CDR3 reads CASSYIKGLYNEQFF. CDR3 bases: TGTGCCAGCAGTTACATCAAGGGGCTTTACAATGAGCAGTTCTTC.

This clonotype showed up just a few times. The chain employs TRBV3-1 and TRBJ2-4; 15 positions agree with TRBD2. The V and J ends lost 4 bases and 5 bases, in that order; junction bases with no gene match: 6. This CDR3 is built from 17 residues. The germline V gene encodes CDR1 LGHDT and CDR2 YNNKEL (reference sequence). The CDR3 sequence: CASSPWTSGRGQNIQYF. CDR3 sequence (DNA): TGTGCCAGCAGCCCTTGGACTAGCGGGAGGGGGCAAAACATTCAGTACTTC.

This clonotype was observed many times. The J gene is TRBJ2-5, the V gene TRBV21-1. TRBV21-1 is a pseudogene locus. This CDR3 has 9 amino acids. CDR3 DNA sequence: TGTGCCAGCCAAGAGACCCAGTACTTC. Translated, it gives CASQETQYF.

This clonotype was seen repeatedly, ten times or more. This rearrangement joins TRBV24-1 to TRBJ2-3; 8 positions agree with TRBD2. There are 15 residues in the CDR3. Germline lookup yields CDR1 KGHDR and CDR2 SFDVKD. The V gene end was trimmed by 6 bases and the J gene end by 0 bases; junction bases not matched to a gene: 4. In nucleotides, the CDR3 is TGTGCCACCAGTAACCCTAGCGGGAGCACAGATACGCAGTATTTT. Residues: CATSNPSGSTDTQYF.

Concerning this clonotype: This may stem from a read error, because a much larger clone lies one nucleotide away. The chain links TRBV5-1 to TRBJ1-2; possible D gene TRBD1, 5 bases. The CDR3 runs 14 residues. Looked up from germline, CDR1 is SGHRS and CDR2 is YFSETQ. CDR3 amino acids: CTSSPAGANYGYTF. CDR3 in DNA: TGCACCAGCAGCCCGGCGGGGGCTAACTATGGCTACACCTTC.

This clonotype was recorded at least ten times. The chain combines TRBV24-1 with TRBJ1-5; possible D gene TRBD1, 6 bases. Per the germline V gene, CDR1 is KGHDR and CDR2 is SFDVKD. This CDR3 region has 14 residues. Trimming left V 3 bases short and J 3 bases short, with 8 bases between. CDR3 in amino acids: CATSDGQFNQPQHF. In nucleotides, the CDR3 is TGTGCCACCAGTGATGGACAGTTCAATCAGCCCCAGCATTTT.

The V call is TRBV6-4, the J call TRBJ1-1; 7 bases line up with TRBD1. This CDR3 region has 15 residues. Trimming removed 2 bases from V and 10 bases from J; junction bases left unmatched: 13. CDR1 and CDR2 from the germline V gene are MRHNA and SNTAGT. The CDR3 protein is CASSDPRGPRIAAFF. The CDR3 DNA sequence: TGTGCCAGCAGTGACCCGAGGGGGCCGAGGATTGCAGCTTTCTTT.

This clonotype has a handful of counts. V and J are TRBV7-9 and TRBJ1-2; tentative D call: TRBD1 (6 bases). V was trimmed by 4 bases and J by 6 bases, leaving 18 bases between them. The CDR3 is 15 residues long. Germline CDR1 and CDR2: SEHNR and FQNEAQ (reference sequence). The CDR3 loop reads CASSSPGRGENGYTF. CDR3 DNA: TGTGCCAGCAGCTCCCCGGGCAGGGGTGAAAATGGCTACACCTTC.

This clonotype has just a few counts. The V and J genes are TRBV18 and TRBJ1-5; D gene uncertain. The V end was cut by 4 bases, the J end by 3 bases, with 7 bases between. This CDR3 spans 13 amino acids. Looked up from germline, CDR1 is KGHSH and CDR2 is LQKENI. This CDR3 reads CASSQGFNQPQHF. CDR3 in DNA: TGTGCCAGCTCACAGGGTTTCAATCAGCCCCAGCATTTT.

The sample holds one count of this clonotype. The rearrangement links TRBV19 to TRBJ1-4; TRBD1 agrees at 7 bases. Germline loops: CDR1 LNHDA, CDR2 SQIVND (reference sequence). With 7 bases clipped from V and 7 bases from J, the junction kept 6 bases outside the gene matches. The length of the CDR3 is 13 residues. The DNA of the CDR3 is TGTGCCAGTAAGGGGACAGCAGTTGAAAAACTGTTTTTT. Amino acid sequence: CASKGTAVEKLFF.